The text below deals with one T cell receptor (beta chain). Its antigen is undetermined. The primer mix had 60 Vbeta and 13 Jbeta primers. Only in-frame clones appear in the TCRdb table, and some are missing; sequencing was by immunoSEQ multiplex PCR. Among over 150,000 clones listed, almost 80% were seen once. The CDR3 has 16 residues. The junction had 15 bases not matched to a gene; V was cut back by 4 bases and J by 5 bases. Looked up from germline, CDR1 is SQVTM and CDR2 is ANQGSEA. These data come from a study of cytomegalovirus exposure and HLA in healthy donors. General observations from the study: The presence/absence work took it that sequencing depth was about the same across donors. Some public TCRs appeared in many individuals, while most sequences were rare.

The source of this sequence is a woman aged 45-60 years in good health and CMV-seronegative. V is TRBV29-1 and J is TRBJ2-3, with 7 positions matching TRBD2. The sample consisted of PBMCs. The CDR3 DNA follows: TGCAGCGTTGGTTTAGGAGCGGGGTACCGTGGAGATACGCAGTATTTT. Translation: CSVGLGAGYRGDTQYF.